This entry is about one T cell receptor beta chain. The antigen is unknown. This sample is drawn from a study of T cells after yellow fever vaccination. Study-level information: Fractions of low cell number were prepared using SMART-Seq v4 Ultra Low Input. Whole-study results and caveats: Re-detected after boosting: most primary clones, about 95% of CD4 and about 89% of CD8.

A universal primer site and UMIs were added as TCR cDNA was made by 5'RACE template switching. TCRdb fed the 5' RACE reads into MiXCR, producing one record per CDR3 protein. The sample records 300,000 or so distinct CDR3 sequences, 6.8% being singletons. The specimen was PBMCs, collected more than 40 days after the first yellow fever vaccination. The TCR sequence derives from a man between 18 and 35 years old who received the YFV17D yellow fever vaccine.

The CDR3 DNA sequence: TGTGCCAGCTCAGGCCTCACCGACTTTTCGCCTAGCACAGATACGCAGTATTTT. Translated: CASSGLTDFSPSTDTQYF. The chain recombines TRBV18 with TRBJ2-3, with unresolved D. The V gene lost 5 bases and the J gene lost 0 bases, with 21 bases spanning the gap. The CDR3 spans 18 residues. CDR1 is KGHSH, CDR2 LQKENI, per germline.